The clone carrying this T cell receptor (beta chain) was seen only once. Its antigen is not identified. After 5'RACE with constant-segment primers, TCR alpha and TCR beta cDNA libraries carrying sample barcodes and UMIs were obtained. TCRdb reprocessed the 5' RACE reads with MiXCR, giving one entry per CDR3 protein. The data show some 300,000 distinct CDR3 sequences, with 20% to 25% seen just once and under 25% held by the top ten. In germline, CDR1 is MNHEY, CDR2 SVGEGT. Deletions cut 5 bases from V and 2 bases from J, with 21 bases between. The CDR3 is 17 amino acids. These data are taken from a study of T-cell memory formation after mild COVID-19. Background on the study: The two donors had largely donor-specific TCR clusters. Study results and limitations: Cross-reactive memory seemingly joined, as some responding clones were found in pre-infection memory.

This chain joins TRBV6-2 or TRBV6-3 and TRBJ2-5; D tentatively reads TRBD1 or TRBD2 (5 bases each). Material for sequencing was PBMCs or a T cell subset sorted from them (not recorded which). This receptor was identified in a man between 18 and 29 years old who had mild COVID-19 (a few samples of this study predate the infection). Cell type and time point are not known. CDR3 sequence reads: CASSTGGDLLAQETQYF. The CDR3 bases are TGTGCCAGCAGTACCGGTGGGGACCTGTTAGCTCAAGAGACCCAGTACTTC.